A single count supports the clone carrying this TCR beta chain. No antigen is known for it. This CDR3 contains 14 residues. The germline V and J ends were trimmed by 0 bases and 4 bases, with 9 bases remaining between them. Germline V gives CDR1 ENHRY, CDR2 SYGVKD. The sample comes from a study of Ad26.COV2.S vaccination and SARS-CoV-2 variants. Study as a whole: Each vaccinee took Ad26.COV2.S intramuscularly, once or twice 56 days apart. Regarding the study as a whole: Reportedly, spike-specific CD8+ and CD4+ T cell responses achieved substantial breadth once vaccination had taken place. In TCR breadth and depth analyses, total T cell responses may have been underestimated.

Treatment indicated: 19 received Ad26.COV2.S at low or high dose, single or two shots; five or six received placebo; per-sample allocation not given. Specimen acquisition occurred on day 63 following the initial vaccine or placebo injection. In Boston, the donor was an adult between 18-55 years of age. Sequenced by immunoSEQ multiplex PCR; TCRdb stores in-frame clones only, minus some. The table shows fewer than 400,000 clones, with around four fifths occurring only once. The TCR sequence derives from a person aged 18-65 years who received the Ad26.COV2.S COVID-19 vaccine or a placebo. The chain recombines TRBV10-3 with TRBJ2-5; tentative D call: TRBD2 (7 bases). This specimen consisted of peripheral blood, obtained in a trial of Ad26.COV2.S vaccine versus placebo. The CDR3, as DNA: TGTGCCATCAGTGAGTCGGCGGGGGCAGAGACCCAGTACTTC. Translating gives CAISESAGAETQYF.